The clone carrying this T cell receptor beta chain was counted only a few times. A read error may be the cause here, since a much bigger clone is one base away. V dropped 2 bases and J dropped 11 bases, with 21 bases sitting between them. The germline V gene has CDR1 SGHVS and CDR2 FQNEAQ. This CDR3 is 15 amino acids long. The authors ran a second PCR of about 7 to 11 cycles using a sample-barcoded 5' primer and a J-beta primer mix. TCRdb reprocessed the 5' RACE reads with MiXCR, giving one entry per CDR3 protein. The data hold about 670,000 distinct CDR3 sequences, with around 52% observed a single time. These data belong to a study of blood T cells in healthy people across ages.

The chain recombines TRBV7-8 with TRBJ2-5; D remains unclear. Sequences were obtained from blood. This clonotype originated in a woman aged 80 or older in good health. The CDR3 DNA is TGTGCCAGCAGCTTAATGCCGTCTTACGACAATGAGCAGTACTTC. Its translation: CASSLMPSYDNEQYF.